Detailed here is one TCR beta chain. What it binds is not known. The sample comes from a study of T cells in Graves' hyperthyroidism and ophthalmopathy. Study results and caveats: Ophthalmopathy was identified by the model a median approximately 6.4 months ahead of onset.

Newly diagnosed patients aged 18 to 65 had hyperthyroidism of under 2 months' duration. Amplification of TCR beta CDR3 regions used RNA as the template. HTBI primers were the set used in a first-round RT-PCR of the TCR CDR3. A single record per CDR3 protein comes from TCRdb applying MiXCR to the multiplex PCR reads. The data show a few hundred thousand distinct CDR3 sequences, roughly 13% seen once. The germline CDR1 and CDR2 sequences are SNHLY and FYNNEI. With V trimmed by 9 bases and J by 0 bases, 3 bases remained unmatched. The length of the CDR3 is 14 residues. The sequence was collected from a woman aged 18-35 years with Graves' hyperthyroidism. Sequencing was done on a sample of blood. This chain links TRBV2 with TRBJ2-7; 12 bases agree with TRBD2. The DNA of the CDR3 is TGTGCCAGTCTAGCGGGAGGGAGCTCCTACGAGCAGTACTTC. Amino acids: CASLAGGSSYEQYF. Full variable domain (rest looked up from reference TRBV2 and TRBJ2-7): EPEVTQTPSHQVTQMGQEVILRCVPISNHLYFYWYRQILGQKVEFLVSFYNNEISEKSEIFDDQFSVERPDGSNFTLKIRSTKLEDSAMYFCASLAGGSSYEQYFGPGTRLTVT.